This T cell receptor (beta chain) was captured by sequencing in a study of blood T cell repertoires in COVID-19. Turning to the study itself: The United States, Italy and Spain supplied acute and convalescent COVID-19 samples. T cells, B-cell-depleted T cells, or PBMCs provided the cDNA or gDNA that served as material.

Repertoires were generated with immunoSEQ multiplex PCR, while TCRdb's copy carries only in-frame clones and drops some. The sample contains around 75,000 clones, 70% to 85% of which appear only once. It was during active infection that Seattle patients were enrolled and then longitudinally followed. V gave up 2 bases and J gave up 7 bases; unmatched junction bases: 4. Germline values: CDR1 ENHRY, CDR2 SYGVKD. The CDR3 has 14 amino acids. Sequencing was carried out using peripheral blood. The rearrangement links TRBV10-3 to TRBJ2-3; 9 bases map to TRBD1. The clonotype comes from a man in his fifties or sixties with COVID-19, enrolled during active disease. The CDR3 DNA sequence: TGTGCCATCAGTGAGGGGACAGGGTGGAATACGCAGTATTTT. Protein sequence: CAISEGTGWNTQYF.